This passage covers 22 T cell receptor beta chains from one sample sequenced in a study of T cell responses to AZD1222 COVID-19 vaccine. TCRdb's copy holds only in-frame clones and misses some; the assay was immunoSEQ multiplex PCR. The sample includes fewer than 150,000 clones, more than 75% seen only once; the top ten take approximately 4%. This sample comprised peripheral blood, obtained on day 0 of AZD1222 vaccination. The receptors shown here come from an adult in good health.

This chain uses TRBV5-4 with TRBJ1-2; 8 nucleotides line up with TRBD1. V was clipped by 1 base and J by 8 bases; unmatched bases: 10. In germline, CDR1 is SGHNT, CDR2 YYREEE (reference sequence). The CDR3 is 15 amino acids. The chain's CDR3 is CASSLSTQGAWGYTF. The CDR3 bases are TGTGCCAGCAGCTTGTCGACTCAGGGGGCATGGGGCTACACCTTC.

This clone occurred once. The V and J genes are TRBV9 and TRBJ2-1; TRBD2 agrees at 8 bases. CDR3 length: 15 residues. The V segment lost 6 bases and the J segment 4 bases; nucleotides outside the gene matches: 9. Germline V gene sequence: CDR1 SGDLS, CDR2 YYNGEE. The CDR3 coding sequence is TGTGCCAGCACCCCCAGCGGGGGTCGGTACAATGAGCAGTTCTTC. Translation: CASTPSGGRYNEQFF. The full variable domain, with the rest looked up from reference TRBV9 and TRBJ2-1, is DSGVTQTPKHLITATGQRVTLRCSPRSGDLSVYWYQQSLDQGLQFLIQYYNGEERAKGNILERFSAQQFPDLHSELNLSSLELGDSALYFCASTPSGGRYNEQFFGPGTRLTVL.

CDR3 loop: CASSIDPPTWGQGLGYTF. In DNA form, the CDR3 reads TGTGCCAGTAGTATAGATCCACCGACGTGGGGACAGGGTCTTGGCTACACCTTC. The chain links TRBV19 to TRBJ1-2; 9 bases are shared with TRBD1. CDR1 is LNHDA, CDR2 SQIVND, per germline (reference sequence). J was trimmed by 7 bases and V by 0 bases; bases with no gene match: 15. The CDR3 runs to 18 residues.

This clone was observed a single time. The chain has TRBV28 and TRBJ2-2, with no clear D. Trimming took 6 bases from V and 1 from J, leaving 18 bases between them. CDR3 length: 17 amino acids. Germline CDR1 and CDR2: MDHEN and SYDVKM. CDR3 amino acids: CASRPRSWQLNTGELFF. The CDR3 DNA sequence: TGTGCCAGCAGACCGAGGTCCTGGCAGCTGAACACCGGGGAGCTGTTTTTT.

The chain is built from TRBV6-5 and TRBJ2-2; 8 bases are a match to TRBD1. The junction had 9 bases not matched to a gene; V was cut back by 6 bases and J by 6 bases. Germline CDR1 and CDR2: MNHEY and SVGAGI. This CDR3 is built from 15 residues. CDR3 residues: CASRPLRQGSGELFF. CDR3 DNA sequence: TGTGCCAGCAGGCCCCTCCGACAGGGGTCCGGGGAGCTGTTTTTT.

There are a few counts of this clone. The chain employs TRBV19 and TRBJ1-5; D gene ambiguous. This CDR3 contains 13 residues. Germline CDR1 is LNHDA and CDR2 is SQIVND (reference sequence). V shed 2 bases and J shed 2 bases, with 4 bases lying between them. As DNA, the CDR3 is TGTGCCAGTAGTATAAGTGGCAATCAGCCCCAGCATTTT. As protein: CASSISGNQPQHF.

CDR3 coding DNA: TGTGCCAGCAGTTTCCCCGGGTCAAACATTCAGTACTTC. Translating gives CASSFPGSNIQYF. The J gene is TRBJ2-4, the V gene TRBV11-2, with D unresolved. The CDR3 is 13 amino acids. Germline V lookup: CDR1 SGHAT, CDR2 FQNNGV. Trimming took off 6 bases at V and 6 bases at J, with 12 bases between the two ends. Variable domain in full (rest from reference TRBV11-2 and TRBJ2-4): EAGVAQSPRYKIIEKRQSVAFWCNPISGHATLYWYQQILGQGPKLLIQFQNNGVVDDSQLPKDRFSAERLKGVDSTLKIQPAKLEDSAVYLCASSFPGSNIQYFGAGTRLSVL.

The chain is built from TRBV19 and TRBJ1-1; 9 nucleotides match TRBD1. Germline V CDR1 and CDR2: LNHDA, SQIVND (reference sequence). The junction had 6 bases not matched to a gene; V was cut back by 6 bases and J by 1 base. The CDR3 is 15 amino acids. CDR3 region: CASRGQGTRNTEAFF. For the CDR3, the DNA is TGTGCCAGTAGAGGACAGGGGACGAGGAACACTGAAGCTTTCTTT.

This CDR3 is CASSISRQGGSNSDSGNTIYF. Here the CDR3 DNA reads TGTGCCAGTAGTATATCCCGGCAGGGTGGATCCAACTCTGACTCTGGAAACACCATATATTTT. The V and J genes are TRBV19 and TRBJ1-3; D possibly corresponds to TRBD1 (5 bases). Trimming cost V 2 bases and J 0 bases, with 26 bases left between them. This CDR3 spans 21 amino acids. The germline CDR1 and CDR2 sequences are LNHDA and SQIVND (reference sequence).

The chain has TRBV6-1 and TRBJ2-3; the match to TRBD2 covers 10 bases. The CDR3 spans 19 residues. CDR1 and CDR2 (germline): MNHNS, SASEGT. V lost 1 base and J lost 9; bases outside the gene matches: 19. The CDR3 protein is CASSEVLPGPSGGRVTQYF. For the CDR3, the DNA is TGTGCCAGCAGTGAAGTCCTTCCAGGCCCTAGCGGGGGAAGGGTAACGCAGTATTTT.

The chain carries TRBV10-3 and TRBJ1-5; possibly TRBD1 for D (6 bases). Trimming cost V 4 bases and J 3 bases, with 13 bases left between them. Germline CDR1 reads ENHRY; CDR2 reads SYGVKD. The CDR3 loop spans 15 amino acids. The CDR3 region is CAISVEGGTNQPQHF. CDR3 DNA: TGTGCCATCAGTGTTGAGGGGGGTACCAATCAGCCCCAGCATTTT.

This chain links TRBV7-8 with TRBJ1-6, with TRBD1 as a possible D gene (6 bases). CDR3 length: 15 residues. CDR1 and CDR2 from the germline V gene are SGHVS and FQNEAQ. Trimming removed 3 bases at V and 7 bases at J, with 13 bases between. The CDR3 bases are TGTGCCAGCAGCTTGTCCACAGGGCACAATTCACCCCTCCACTTT. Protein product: CASSLSTGHNSPLHF.

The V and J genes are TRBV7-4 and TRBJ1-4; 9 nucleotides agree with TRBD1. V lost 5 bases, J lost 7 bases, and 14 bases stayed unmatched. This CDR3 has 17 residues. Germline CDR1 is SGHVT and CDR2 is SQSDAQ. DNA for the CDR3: TGTGCCAGCAGCCCCCCCCCAGCACAGGGGGCTTGTGAAAAACTGTTTTTT. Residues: CASSPPPAQGACEKLFF.

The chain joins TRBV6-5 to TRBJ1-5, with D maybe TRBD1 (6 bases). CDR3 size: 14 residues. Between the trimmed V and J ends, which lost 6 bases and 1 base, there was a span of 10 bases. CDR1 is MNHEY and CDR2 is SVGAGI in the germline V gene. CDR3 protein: CASSTGRSNQPQHF. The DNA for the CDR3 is TGTGCCAGCAGCACAGGGAGAAGCAATCAGCCCCAGCATTTT.

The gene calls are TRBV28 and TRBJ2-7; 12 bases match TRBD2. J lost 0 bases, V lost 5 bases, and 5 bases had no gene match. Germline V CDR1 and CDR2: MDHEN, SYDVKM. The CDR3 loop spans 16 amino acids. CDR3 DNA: TGTGCCAGCAGTACAACTAGCGGGGGGAGCTCCTACGAGCAGTACTTC. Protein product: CASSTTSGGSSYEQYF.

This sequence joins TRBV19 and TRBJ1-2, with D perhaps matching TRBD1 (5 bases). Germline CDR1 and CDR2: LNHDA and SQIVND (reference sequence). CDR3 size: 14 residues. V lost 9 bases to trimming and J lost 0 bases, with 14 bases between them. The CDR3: CASFGRGANYGYTF. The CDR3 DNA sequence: TGTGCCAGCTTTGGGAGGGGAGCTAACTATGGCTACACCTTC.

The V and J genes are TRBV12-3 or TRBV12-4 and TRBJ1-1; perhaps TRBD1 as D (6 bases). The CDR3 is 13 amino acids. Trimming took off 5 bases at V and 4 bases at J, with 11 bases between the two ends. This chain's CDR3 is CASSVGQLTEAFF. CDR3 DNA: TGTGCCAGCAGTGTTGGACAGCTCACTGAAGCTTTCTTT.

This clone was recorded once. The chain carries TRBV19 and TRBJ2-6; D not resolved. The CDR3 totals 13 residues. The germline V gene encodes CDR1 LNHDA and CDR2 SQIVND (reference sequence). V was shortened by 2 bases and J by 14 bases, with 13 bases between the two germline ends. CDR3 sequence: CASSIRGDQLLTF. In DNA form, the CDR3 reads TGTGCCAGTAGTATAAGAGGTGATCAGCTCCTGACTTTC.

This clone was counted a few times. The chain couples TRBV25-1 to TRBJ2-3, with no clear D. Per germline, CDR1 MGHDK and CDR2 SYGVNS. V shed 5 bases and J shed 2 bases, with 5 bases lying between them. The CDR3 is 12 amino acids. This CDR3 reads CASSPDTDTQYF. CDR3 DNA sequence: TGTGCCAGCAGTCCAGACACAGATACGCAGTATTTT.

CDR3 protein: CASSYVAVSMNTEAFF. In DNA, the CDR3 is TGTGCCAGCAGTTACGTGGCAGTATCAATGAACACTGAAGCTTTCTTT. This chain joins TRBV6-5 and TRBJ1-1; D is unresolved. Germline V lookup: CDR1 MNHEY, CDR2 SVGAGI. The CDR3 has 16 residues. The germline V and J ends were trimmed by 2 bases and 0 bases, with 13 bases remaining between them.

The CDR3 region has the DNA TGTGCCAGCTCACCTGGGGACCTCAATTCACCCCTCCACTTT. This sequence encodes CASSPGDLNSPLHF. V and J are TRBV18 and TRBJ1-6; the D gene is possibly TRBD1 (5 bases). The CDR3 runs 14 residues. The germline V gene encodes CDR1 KGHSH and CDR2 LQKENI. V was cut by 3 bases and J by 7 bases, with 10 bases left in between.

The CDR3 region is CASSMPRGKGNEKLFF. For the CDR3, the DNA is TGTGCCAGTAGTATGCCTCGGGGGAAGGGGAATGAAAAACTGTTTTTT. J is TRBJ1-4 and V is TRBV19; TRBD1 is a possible D gene (5 bases). Germline-derived CDR1 and CDR2 are LNHDA and SQIVND (reference sequence). V was pared by 3 bases and J by 5 bases, with 16 bases between. The CDR3 length is 16 residues.